The 8 T cell receptor beta chains below were found in one sample sequenced in a study of blood T cells in healthy people across ages. Then a second PCR, running roughly 7 to 11 cycles, was carried out with a sample-barcoded 5' primer and a J-beta primer mix. TCRdb processed the 5' RACE reads anew with MiXCR; each CDR3 protein has one entry. The data show about 800,000 distinct CDR3 sequences, just under 25% seen once. This sample also belongs to another study, concerning T cells of mothers and their children.

The sequenced sample consisted of blood. Receptors originate from a boy younger than 18 in good health.

The rearrangement joins TRBV20-1 to TRBJ2-4; 8 nucleotides match TRBD2. CDR3 size: 15 residues. The trim removed 5 bases at V and 0 bases at J, leaving 6 bases unmatched. CDR1 DFQATT and CDR2 SNEGSKA come from the germline V gene (reference sequence). This CDR3 is CSAPVAGIAKNIQYF. In DNA, the CDR3 is TGCAGTGCTCCAGTAGCGGGGATAGCCAAAAACATTCAGTACTTC.

The genes are TRBV28 and TRBJ1-5; TRBD1 might be the D (6 bases). Between the trimmed V and J ends, which lost 1 base and 4 bases, there was a span of 11 bases. This CDR3 spans 15 amino acids. Germline V gene sequence: CDR1 MDHEN, CDR2 SYDVKM. CDR3 amino acids: CASSLLGAFNQPQHF. In DNA form, the CDR3 reads TGTGCCAGCAGTTTATTGGGGGCGTTTAATCAGCCCCAGCATTTT.

This chain connects TRBV7-9 to TRBJ1-5; no clear D. Germline V gene sequence: CDR1 SEHNR, CDR2 FQNEAQ (reference sequence). Trimming took off 2 bases at V and 15 bases at J, with 23 bases between the two ends. This CDR3 comprises 15 residues. CDR3 in amino acids: CASSLTRLGEDLLHF. The CDR3 DNA is TGTGCCAGCAGCTTAACTAGGCTCGGCGAGGACTTGTTGCATTTT. Full variable domain (remainder filled in from reference TRBV7-9 and TRBJ1-5): DTGVSQNPRHKITKRGQNVTFRCDPISEHNRLYWYRQTLGQGPEFLTYFQNEAQLEKSRLLSDRFSAERPKGSFSTLEIQRTEQGDSAMYLCASSLTRLGEDLLHFGDGTRLSIL.

J is TRBJ1-2 and V is TRBV4-3; D not certain. Trimming shortened V by 0 bases and J by 10 bases, and 9 bases separated the two germline ends. CDR1 LGHNA and CDR2 YSLEER come from the germline V gene. CDR3 length: 12 amino acids. The CDR3 sequence: CASSQERRDYTF. In nucleotides, the CDR3 is TGCGCCAGCAGCCAAGAGAGACGTGACTACACCTTC.

In this sample, this clonotype turned up a few times. The chain recombines TRBV29-1 with TRBJ2-3; D is uncertain. Looked up from germline, CDR1 is SQVTM and CDR2 is ANQGSEA. Trimming took 6 bases from V and 6 from J, leaving 13 bases between them. CDR3 length: 12 residues. The CDR3, as DNA: TGCAGCGTCTTAACTTGGATGGATACGCAGTATTTT. Amino acid sequence: CSVLTWMDTQYF.

This chain uses TRBV12-3 or TRBV12-4 with TRBJ1-6, with D tentatively TRBD1 (6 bases). Trimming left V 3 bases short and J 5 bases short, with 11 bases between. This CDR3 has 15 amino acids. The CDR3 protein is CASSFTGANNSPLHF. CDR3 sequence (DNA): TGTGCCAGCAGTTTTACGGGGGCCAATAATTCACCCCTCCACTTT.

Here the CDR3 DNA reads TGCGCCAGCAGCCAACTGACTAGCGGGAGGAACGAGCAGTACTTC. As protein: CASSQLTSGRNEQYF. This sequence joins TRBV4-3 and TRBJ2-7; 13 bases map to TRBD2. Trimming took 2 bases from V and 5 from J; bases not matched to a gene: 3. The CDR3 covers 15 residues. CDR1 is LGHNA, CDR2 YSLEER, per germline.

Ten or more counts support this clonotype. The genes are TRBV24-1 and TRBJ1-4; 10 nucleotides agree with TRBD1. Looked up from germline, CDR1 is KGHDR and CDR2 is SFDVKD. This CDR3 region has 16 residues. The V gene end was trimmed by 2 bases and the J gene end by 5 bases; junction bases not matched to a gene: 4. This chain's CDR3 is CATSDSGTGANEKLFF. As DNA, the CDR3 is TGTGCCACCAGTGATTCCGGGACAGGGGCCAATGAAAAACTGTTTTTT.